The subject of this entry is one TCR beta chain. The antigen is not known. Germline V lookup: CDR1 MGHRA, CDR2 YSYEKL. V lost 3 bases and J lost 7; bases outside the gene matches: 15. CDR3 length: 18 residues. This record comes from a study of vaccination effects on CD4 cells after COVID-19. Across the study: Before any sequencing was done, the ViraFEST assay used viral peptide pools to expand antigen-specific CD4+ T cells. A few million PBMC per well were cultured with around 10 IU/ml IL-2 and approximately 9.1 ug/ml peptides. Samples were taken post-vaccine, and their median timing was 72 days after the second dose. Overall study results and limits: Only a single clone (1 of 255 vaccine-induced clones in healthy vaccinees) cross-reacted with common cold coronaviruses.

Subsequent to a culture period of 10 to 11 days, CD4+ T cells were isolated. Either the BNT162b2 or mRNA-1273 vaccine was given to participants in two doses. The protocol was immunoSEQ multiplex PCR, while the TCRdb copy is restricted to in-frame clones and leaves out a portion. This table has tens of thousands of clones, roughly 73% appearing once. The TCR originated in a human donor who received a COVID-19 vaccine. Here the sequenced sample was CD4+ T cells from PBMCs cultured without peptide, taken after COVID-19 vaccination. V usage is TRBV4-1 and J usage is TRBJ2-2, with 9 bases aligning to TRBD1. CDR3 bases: TGCGCCAGCAGCCAGACCCCGGGACAGGGTGCCTGGAACGGGGAGCTGTTTTTT. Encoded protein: CASSQTPGQGAWNGELFF.